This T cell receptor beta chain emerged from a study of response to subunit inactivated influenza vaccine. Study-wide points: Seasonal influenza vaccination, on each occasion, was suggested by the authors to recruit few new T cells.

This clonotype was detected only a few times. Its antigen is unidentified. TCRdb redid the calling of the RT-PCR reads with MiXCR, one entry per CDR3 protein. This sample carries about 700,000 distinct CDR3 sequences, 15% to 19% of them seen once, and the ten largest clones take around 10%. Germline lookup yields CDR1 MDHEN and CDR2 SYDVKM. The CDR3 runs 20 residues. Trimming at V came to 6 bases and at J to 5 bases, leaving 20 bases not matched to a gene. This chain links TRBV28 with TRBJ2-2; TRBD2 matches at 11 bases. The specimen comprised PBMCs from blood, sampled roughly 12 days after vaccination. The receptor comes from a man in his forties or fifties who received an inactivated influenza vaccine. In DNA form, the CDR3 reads TGTGCCAGCAGGCGAACCTCCCGGCTAGCGGGAGGAAGGGTTACCGGGGAGCTGTTTTTT. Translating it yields CASRRTSRLAGGRVTGELFF.